Below, one T cell receptor beta chain is given with its context. The entry originates in a study of Ad26.COV2.S vaccination and SARS-CoV-2 variants. Described treatment: around 19 received Ad26.COV2.S at low or high dose, single or two shots; 5 received placebo; per-sample allocation not given. The samples were gathered on day 63 after the first injection of vaccine or placebo. Only in-frame clones appear in the TCRdb table, and some are missing; sequencing was by immunoSEQ multiplex PCR. Here the sample spans roughly 320,000 clones, about 86% being singletons. Looked up from germline, CDR1 is SGHTA and CDR2 is FQGNSA. The CDR3 is 15 residues long. Trimming shortened V by 1 base and J by 0 bases, and 9 bases separated the two germline ends.

The source material was peripheral blood, sampled in a trial of Ad26.COV2.S vaccine versus placebo. This rearrangement joins TRBV7-2 to TRBJ1-1; D is ambiguous. The origin of this receptor is a person aged 18-60 years who received the Ad26.COV2.S COVID-19 vaccine or a placebo. The CDR3 region is CASSLGVLMNTEAFF. The CDR3 DNA is TGTGCCAGCAGCTTAGGAGTCCTCATGAACACTGAAGCTTTCTTT.